This T cell receptor beta chain was sequenced during a study of blood T cells in healthy people across ages (dated by TCRdb to the mid-2010s). Regarding the research as a whole: In model experiments, template switching captured about one uniquely barcoded TCR beta cDNA molecule for every two T cells. The study measured age-related changes in TCR beta repertoire diversity using deep sequencing normalized with unique cDNA molecular identifiers. Donors were grouped into four age groups: young (average approximately 16 years), middle-aged (approximately 41), aged (over 55) and long-lived (less than 85). To avoid experimental bias, donors of different ages were distributed randomly across sequencing lanes. Two additional independent replicas of 1 million unique cDNA reads from the same blood draw were analyzed for two donors (one aged 18 to 30 and one aged 80 or older). Overall study results and their limits: Observed TCR beta diversity per million T cells fell roughly linearly with age, and a significant reduction was already apparent by age about 43. Estimates of total diversity from one million sequenced T cells were regarded as lower bounds and underestimates. Compared with the aged group, more naive CD4+ T cells, fewer expanded clones and increased TCR diversity were shown by the long-lived group, suggesting age selection. A strong correlation was found between observed TCR beta diversity and the percentage of naive T cells measured by flow cytometry. Bulk unsorted PBMC profiling prevented conclusive comparison of naive and antigen-experienced compartments. Because donor CMV infection status was unknown, age-related changes in expanded clonotypes were potentially confounded.

The library was generated by 5' RACE. TCRdb lists the instrument as Illumina HiSeq 2500. A second PCR of about 7 to 12 cycles was run with a J-beta primer mix and a sample-barcoded 5' primer. Each TCR beta cDNA molecule received a unique molecular identifier from a template-switch 5' adaptor carrying 12 random nucleotides. Each sample yielded at least 2.5 million CDR3-containing paired-end reads. First-strand cDNA was synthesized from all RNA with the Mint cDNA synthesis kit, primed by a TRBC-specific oligonucleotide. After uracil-DNA glycosylase treatment, a first 18-cycle PCR used universal primers M1SS and BC2_uni_R on all cDNA. The source study handled its data this way. Normalization of each sample was performed by random selection of 1 million high-quality reads, each carrying a distinct molecular identifier. Reads sharing molecular identifiers were discarded rather than binned into consensus sequences. MiTCR, run with a Q25 quality threshold and the strictest error-elimination algorithm, handled CDR3 identification, clonotype clustering and error correction. A nonparametric unseen species model using Euler transformation provided a lower-bound estimate of total TCR beta diversity. TCRdb trimmed the raw reads at Q25, called clones with MiXCR and kept productive beta chains. Every entry covers one CDR3 protein and lists the most common genes and DNA from its rows. In this record, the V and J calls reflect TCRdb's handling and not the investigators' own analysis. This sample has about 1.8 million distinct CDR3 sequences in its table, and around half of those were observed once. The ten most abundant clones make up 2.1% of the sample.

Donors were a few dozen systemically healthy Caucasian individuals from Russia aged roughly 6 to 90 years. Each donor gave 8 to 10 milliliters of peripheral blood, drawn into EDTA-treated Vacutainer tubes. PBMCs were isolated by Ficoll-Paque density-gradient centrifugation, with at least 7 million obtained per sample. Total RNA, at least 6 micrograms per sample, was extracted from PBMCs with Trizol reagent. Naive CD45RAhigh/CD27high T cell percentages were measured by flow cytometry on a PBMC aliquot from every donor. About this clonotype: It lacks a known antigen. No base-level quality is on record; no much larger clone is a single base apart.

Sequencing was performed on blood. This TCR was recovered from a woman aged 40 to 55 in good health.

This receptor has the CDR3 CASFPTGGYQETQYF. The base sequence is TGTGCCAGCTTCCCGACAGGGGGTTATCAAGAGACCCAGTACTTC. This chain is built from TRBV7-2 and TRBJ2-5; 9 middle bases align to TRBD1. The CDR3 contains 15 residues, cysteine and phenylalanine counted. Left in the record is the CDR3 DNA by itself, 45 bases read in frame from the first base. The germline V gene supplies CDR1 SGHTA and CDR2 FQGNSA. Germline trimming: 8 bases from V, 2 bases from J; junction bases outside gene matches: 9.